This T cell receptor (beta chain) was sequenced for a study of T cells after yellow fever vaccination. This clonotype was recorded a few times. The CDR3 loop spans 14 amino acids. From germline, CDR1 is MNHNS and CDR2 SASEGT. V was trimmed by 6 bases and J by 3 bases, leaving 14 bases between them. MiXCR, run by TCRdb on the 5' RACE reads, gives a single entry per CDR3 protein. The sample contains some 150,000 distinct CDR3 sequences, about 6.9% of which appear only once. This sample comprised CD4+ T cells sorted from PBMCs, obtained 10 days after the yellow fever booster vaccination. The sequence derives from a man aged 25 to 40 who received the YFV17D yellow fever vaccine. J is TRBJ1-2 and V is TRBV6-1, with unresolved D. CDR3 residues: CASRPFGRYYGYTF. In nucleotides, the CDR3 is TGTGCCAGCAGGCCATTCGGGAGGTACTATGGCTACACCTTC.